This T cell receptor (beta chain) was profiled in a study of blood T cell repertoires in COVID-19. Turning to the study itself: PBMCs, B-cell-depleted T cells, or T cells provided the cDNA or gDNA that made up the material.

Participant ages covered roughly 18 to 89 years across some 25 US areas. Categorization into cohorts depended on clinical history that participants reported. Original processing notes: Estimated nucleated cell counts came from reference gene primer amplification. Here immunoSEQ multiplex PCR was the method, and the copy in TCRdb shows in-frame clones only, minus some. V and J calls and clone size are given by that table; D and trimming were obtained from the DNA. The data show 150,000 to 200,000 clones, over 75% seen once. This TCR came from a man over 45 who had recovered from COVID-19. The specimen was PBMCs or T cells enriched from blood (not recorded which).

CDR3 residues: CATSRDSQNRGLDYGYTF. The CDR3 region has the DNA TGTGCCACCAGCAGAGATTCCCAGAACAGGGGGCTTGACTATGGCTACACCTTC. The gene calls are TRBV15 and TRBJ1-2, with TRBD1 matching 9 bases. The CDR3 covers 18 residues. The V gene end was trimmed by 0 bases and the J gene end by 3 bases; junction bases not matched to a gene: 11. Germline values: CDR1 LNHNV, CDR2 YYDKDF (reference sequence). The entire variable domain, with the rest obtained from reference TRBV15 and TRBJ1-2, is as follows: DAMVIQNPRYQVTQFGKPVTLSCSQTLNHNVMYWYQQKSSQAPKLLFHYYDKDFNNEADTPDNFQSRRPNTSFCFLDIRSPGLGDTAMYLCATSRDSQNRGLDYGYTFGSGTRLTVV.